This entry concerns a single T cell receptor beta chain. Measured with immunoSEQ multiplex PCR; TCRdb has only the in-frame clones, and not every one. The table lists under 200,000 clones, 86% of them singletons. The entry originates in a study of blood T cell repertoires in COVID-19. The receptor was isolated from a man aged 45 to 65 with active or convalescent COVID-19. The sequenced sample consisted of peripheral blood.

The CDR3 reads CASRQWGGNTEAFF. The CDR3 nucleotides read TGTGCCAGTAGGCAATGGGGAGGGAACACTGAAGCTTTCTTT. The chain employs TRBV19 and TRBJ1-1; no definite D call. V gave up 6 bases and J gave up 1 base, with 12 bases separating them. The germline gives CDR1 LNHDA, CDR2 SQIVND (reference sequence). CDR3 length: 14 residues.